A single sample is the source of the 11 T cell receptor beta chains below, sequenced in a study of blood T cells in healthy people across ages. Sample-barcoded 5' priming and a J-beta primer mix drove a second PCR of roughly 7 to 11 cycles. TCRdb independently ran MiXCR on the 5' RACE reads; one entry per CDR3 protein. The sample has some 780,000 distinct CDR3 sequences; more than 50% are singletons. The sequencing input was blood. The receptor source for this set is a man in his forties in good health.

The chain couples TRBV18 to TRBJ2-7, with D tentatively TRBD2 (5 bases). The germline V gene has CDR1 KGHSH and CDR2 LQKENI. V lost 0 bases, J lost 6 bases, and 15 bases lay in between. The CDR3 totals 15 residues. The CDR3 DNA sequence: TGTGCCAGCTCACCACCCGTCGGGGATCCACGCGAGCAGTACTTC. This encodes CASSPPVGDPREQYF. Supplemented by reference TRBV18 and TRBJ2-7, the full variable domain reads NAGVMQNPRHLVRRRGQEARLRCSPMKGHSHVYWYRQLPEEGLKFMVYLQKENIIDESGMPKERFSAEFPKEGPSILRIQQVVRGDSAAYFCASSPPVGDPREQYFGPGTRLTVT.

This clonotype appeared a few times. The chain couples TRBV20-1 to TRBJ1-2; no firm D call. The CDR3 is 12 amino acids. Trimming removed 6 bases from V and 4 bases from J, with 12 bases in between. Germline lookup yields CDR1 DFQATT and CDR2 SNEGSKA (reference sequence). The CDR3 DNA is TGCAGTGCGCCCTATGCTGGCTATGGCTACACCTTC. Its protein is CSAPYAGYGYTF.

V gene TRBV6-5 combines with J gene TRBJ1-6; TRBD1 matches at 7 bases. Germline trimming cut 0 bases from V and 7 bases from J; bases unmatched to any gene: 6. The germline CDR1 and CDR2 sequences are MNHEY and SVGAGI. CDR3 size: 16 residues. The CDR3 spells CASSYSRGGGNSPLHF. DNA for the CDR3: TGTGCCAGCAGTTACTCGAGAGGGGGCGGGAATTCACCCCTCCACTTT.

The chain recombines TRBV24-1 with TRBJ2-7; D may be TRBD1 (6 bases). V was clipped by 1 base and J by 3 bases, with 18 bases between them. The germline V gene encodes CDR1 KGHDR and CDR2 SFDVKD. CDR3 size: 17 residues. The CDR3 bases are TGTGCCACCAGTGATTTTGTGCCGGACAGCATACACTACGAGCAGTACTTC. This sequence encodes CATSDFVPDSIHYEQYF.

In regard to this clonotype: A clone one base away is much larger, so this may be a read error. The V call is TRBV6-6, the J call TRBJ2-7; no definite D call. Looked up from germline, CDR1 is MNHNY and CDR2 is SVGAGI (reference sequence). The CDR3 spans 13 residues. Trimming left V 0 bases short and J 7 bases short, with 10 bases between. The CDR3 loop reads CASSYSEYNEQYF. DNA for the CDR3: TGTGCCAGCAGTTACTCGGAGTACAATGAGCAGTACTTC.

This clonotype was picked up a small number of times. The chain links TRBV24-1 to TRBJ2-7; D is unresolved. This CDR3 is built from 11 residues. Germline V CDR1 and CDR2: KGHDR, SFDVKD. Written as DNA, the CDR3 is TGTGCGGAAGGACGGCCCTACGAGCAGTACTTC. Amino acids: CAEGRPYEQYF.

This clonotype was observed a handful of times. The chain couples TRBV27 to TRBJ2-5, with unresolved D. CDR1 is MNHEY, CDR2 SMNVEV, per germline (reference sequence). This CDR3 is built from 14 residues. V lost 6 bases and J 5 bases, leaving 16 bases between the germline ends. CDR3 coding DNA: TGTGCCAGCAGCACCGGGCCCCAAAGGGAGACCCAGTACTTC. This encodes CASSTGPQRETQYF.

The rearrangement links TRBV4-3 to TRBJ2-3, with D perhaps TRBD1 or TRBD2 (6 bases each). V was trimmed by 4 bases and J by 1 base, leaving 18 bases between them. Per the germline V gene, CDR1 is LGHNA and CDR2 is YSLEER. This CDR3 has 17 amino acids. The CDR3 nucleotides read TGCGCCAGCAGCCCGTCGGGGGCGCGCCTCCGCACAGATACGCAGTATTTT. It is translated as CASSPSGARLRTDTQYF.

The chain joins TRBV20-1 to TRBJ2-7; D is undetermined. The J call may not be correct, given that the DNA end is closer to TRBJ2-5. The CDR3 loop spans 13 amino acids. The germline V gene has CDR1 DFQATT and CDR2 SNEGSKA (reference sequence). Here the CDR3 reads CSAGRTETETQYF. In DNA form, the CDR3 reads TGCAGTGCTGGCAGGACGGAGACAGAGACCCAGTACTTC.

The rearrangement uses TRBV7-9 and TRBJ2-3; 7 nucleotides line up with TRBD1. J gave up 4 bases and V 2 bases, and 6 bases lay outside the gene matches. The CDR3 covers 15 residues. Germline V gene data show CDR1 as SEHNR and CDR2 as FQNEAQ (reference sequence). Here the CDR3 DNA reads TGTGCCAGCAGCTTAAGACAGGGCATTTCAGATACGCAGTATTTT. Residues: CASSLRQGISDTQYF.

The chain recombines TRBV6-2 or TRBV6-3 with TRBJ1-1; possible D gene TRBD1, 5 bases. Germline assignment: CDR1 MNHEY and CDR2 SVGEGT. V was clipped by 6 bases and J by 0 bases, with 11 bases between them. There are 14 residues in the CDR3. This chain's CDR3 is CASRDGGVNTEAFF. The CDR3 DNA reads TGTGCCAGCAGAGATGGGGGGGTGAACACTGAAGCTTTCTTT.